The clone carrying this T cell receptor (beta chain) appeared many times. The antigen is unknown. The sample originates from a study of T cells in Graves' hyperthyroidism and ophthalmopathy. As for the study in general: The blood sample was taken at first diagnosis, before treatment began.

RNA transcripts were the template for amplifying TCR beta CDR3 regions. RT-PCR in the first round (using the HTBI primer set) targeted the TCR CDR3. TCRdb processed the multiplex PCR reads anew with MiXCR; each CDR3 protein has one entry. This repertoire shows 250,000 to 350,000 distinct CDR3 sequences, approximately 15% found once; its top ten account for around 57%. Study-wide results and limits: Blood samples included most of the expanded thyroid clonotypes exceeding 0.001. The model made its ophthalmopathy prediction, and onset followed a median approximately six months later.

Sequences were obtained from blood. The source is an older woman with Graves' ophthalmopathy.

The CDR3 spells CASSLAWGQPQHF. In DNA, the CDR3 is TGTGCCAGCAGTTTAGCATGGGGTCAGCCCCAGCATTTT. V and J are TRBV12-3 or TRBV12-4 and TRBJ1-5; D not resolved. V lost 0 bases, J lost 6 bases, and 6 bases lay in between. This CDR3 is built from 13 residues.